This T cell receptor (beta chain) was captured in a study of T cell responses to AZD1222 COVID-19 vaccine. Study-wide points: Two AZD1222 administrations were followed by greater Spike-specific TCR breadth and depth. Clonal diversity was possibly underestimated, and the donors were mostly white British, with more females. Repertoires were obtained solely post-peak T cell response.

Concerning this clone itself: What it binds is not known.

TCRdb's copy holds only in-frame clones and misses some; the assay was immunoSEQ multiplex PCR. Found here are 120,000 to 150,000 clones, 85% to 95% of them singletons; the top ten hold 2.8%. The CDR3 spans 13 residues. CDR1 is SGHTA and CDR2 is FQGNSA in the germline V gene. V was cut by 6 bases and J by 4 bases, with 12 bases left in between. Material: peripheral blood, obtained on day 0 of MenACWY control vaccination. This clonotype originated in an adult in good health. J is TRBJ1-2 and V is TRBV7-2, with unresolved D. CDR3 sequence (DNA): TGTGCCAGCAGTCCCGGGCCCACCTATGGCTACACCTTC. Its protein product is CASSPGPTYGYTF.